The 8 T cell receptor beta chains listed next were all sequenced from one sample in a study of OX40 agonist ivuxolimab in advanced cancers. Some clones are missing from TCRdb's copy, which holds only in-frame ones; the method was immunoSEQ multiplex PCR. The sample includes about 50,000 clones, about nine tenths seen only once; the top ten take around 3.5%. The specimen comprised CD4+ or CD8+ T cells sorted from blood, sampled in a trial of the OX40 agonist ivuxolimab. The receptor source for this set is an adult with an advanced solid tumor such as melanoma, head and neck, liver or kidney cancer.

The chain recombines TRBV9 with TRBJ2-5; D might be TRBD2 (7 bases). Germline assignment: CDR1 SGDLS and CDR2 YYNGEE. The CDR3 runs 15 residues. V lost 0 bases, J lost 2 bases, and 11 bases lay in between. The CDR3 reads CASSVGGGYQETQYF. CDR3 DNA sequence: TGTGCCAGCAGCGTAGGCGGGGGCTATCAAGAGACCCAGTACTTC.

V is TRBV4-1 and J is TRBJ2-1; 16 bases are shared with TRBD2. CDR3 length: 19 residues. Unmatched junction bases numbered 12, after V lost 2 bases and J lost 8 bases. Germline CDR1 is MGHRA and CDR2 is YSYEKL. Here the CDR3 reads CASSQLPGLAGGPQDEQFF. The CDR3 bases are TGCGCCAGCAGCCAACTTCCGGGACTAGCGGGGGGGCCCCAGGATGAGCAGTTCTTC.

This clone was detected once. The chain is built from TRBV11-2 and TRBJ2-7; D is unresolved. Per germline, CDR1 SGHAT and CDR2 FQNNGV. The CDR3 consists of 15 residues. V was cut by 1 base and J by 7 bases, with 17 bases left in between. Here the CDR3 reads CASSLGQAWVGEQYF. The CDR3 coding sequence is TGTGCCAGCAGCTTAGGGCAGGCCTGGGTTGGGGAGCAGTACTTC.

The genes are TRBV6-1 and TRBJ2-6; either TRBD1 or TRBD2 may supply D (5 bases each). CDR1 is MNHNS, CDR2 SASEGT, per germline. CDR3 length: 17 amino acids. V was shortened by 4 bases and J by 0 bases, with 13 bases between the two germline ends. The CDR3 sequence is CASSAGTTNSGANVLTF. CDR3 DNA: TGTGCCAGCAGTGCCGGGACGACTAACTCTGGGGCCAACGTCCTGACTTTC.

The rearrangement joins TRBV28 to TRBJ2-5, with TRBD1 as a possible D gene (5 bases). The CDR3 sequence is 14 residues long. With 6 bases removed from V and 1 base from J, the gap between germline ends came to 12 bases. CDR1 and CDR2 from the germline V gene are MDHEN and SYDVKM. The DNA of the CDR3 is TGTGCCAGCAGGCCAGGGTCCTTCCAAGAGACCCAGTACTTC. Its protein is CASRPGSFQETQYF.

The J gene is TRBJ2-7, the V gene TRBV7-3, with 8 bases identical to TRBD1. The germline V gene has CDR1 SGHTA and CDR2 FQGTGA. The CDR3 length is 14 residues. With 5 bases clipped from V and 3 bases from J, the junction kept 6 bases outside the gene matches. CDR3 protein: CASSLGTGSYEQYF. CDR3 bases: TGTGCCAGCAGCCTCGGGACAGGAAGCTACGAGCAGTACTTC.

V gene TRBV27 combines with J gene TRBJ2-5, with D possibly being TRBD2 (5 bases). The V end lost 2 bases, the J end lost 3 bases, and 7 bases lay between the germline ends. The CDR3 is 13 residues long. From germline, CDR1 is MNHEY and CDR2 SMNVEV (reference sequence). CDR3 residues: CASSLGRKETQYF. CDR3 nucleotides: TGTGCCAGCAGTTTAGGGAGAAAAGAGACCCAGTACTTC.

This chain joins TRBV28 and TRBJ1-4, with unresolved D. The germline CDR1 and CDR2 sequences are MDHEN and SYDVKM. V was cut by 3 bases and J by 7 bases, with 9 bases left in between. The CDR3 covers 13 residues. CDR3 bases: TGTGCCAGCAGTTTTTGGCTGGGTGAAAAACTGTTTTTT. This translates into CASSFWLGEKLFF.